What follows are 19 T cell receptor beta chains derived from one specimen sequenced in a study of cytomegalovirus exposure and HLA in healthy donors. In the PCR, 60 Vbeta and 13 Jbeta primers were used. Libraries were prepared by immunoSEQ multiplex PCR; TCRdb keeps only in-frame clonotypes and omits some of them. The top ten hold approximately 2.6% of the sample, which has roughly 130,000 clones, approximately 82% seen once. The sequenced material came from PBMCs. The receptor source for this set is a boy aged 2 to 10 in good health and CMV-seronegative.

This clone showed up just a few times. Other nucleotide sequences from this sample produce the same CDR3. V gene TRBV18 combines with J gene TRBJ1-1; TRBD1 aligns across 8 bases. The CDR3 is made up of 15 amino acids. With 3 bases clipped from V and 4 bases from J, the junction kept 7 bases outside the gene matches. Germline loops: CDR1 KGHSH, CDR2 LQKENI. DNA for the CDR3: TGTGCCAGCTCACCTACTAAACAGGGGGGCACTGAAGCTTTCTTT. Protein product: CASSPTKQGGTEAFF.

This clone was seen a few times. In nucleotides, the CDR3 is TGTGCCAGCAGTCCGGGACAGGGGGCAGATACGCAGTATTTT. It encodes CASSPGQGADTQYF. The genes are TRBV6-1 and TRBJ2-3; 11 bases are a match to TRBD1. The CDR3 has 14 amino acids. Germline CDR1 and CDR2: MNHNS and SASEGT. The V gene end was trimmed by 5 bases and the J gene end by 4 bases; junction bases not matched to a gene: 2.

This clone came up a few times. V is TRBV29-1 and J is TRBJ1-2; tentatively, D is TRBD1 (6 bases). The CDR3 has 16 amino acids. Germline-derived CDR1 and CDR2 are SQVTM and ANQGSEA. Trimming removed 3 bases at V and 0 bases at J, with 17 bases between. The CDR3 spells CSVDGGQGSSNYGYTF. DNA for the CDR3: TGCAGCGTTGATGGTGGGCAGGGGTCTTCTAACTATGGCTACACCTTC. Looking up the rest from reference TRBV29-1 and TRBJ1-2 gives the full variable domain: SAVISQKPSRDICQRGTSLTIQCQVDSQVTMMFWYRQQPGQSLTLIATANQGSEATYESGFVIDKFPISRPNLTFSTLTVSNMSPEDSSIYLCSVDGGQGSSNYGYTFGSGTRLTVV.

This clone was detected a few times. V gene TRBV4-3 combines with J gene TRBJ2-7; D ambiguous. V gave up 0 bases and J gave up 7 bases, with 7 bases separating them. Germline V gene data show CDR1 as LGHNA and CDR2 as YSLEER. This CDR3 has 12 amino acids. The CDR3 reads CASSQDGAEQYF. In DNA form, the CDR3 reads TGCGCCAGCAGCCAAGATGGAGCAGAGCAGTACTTC.

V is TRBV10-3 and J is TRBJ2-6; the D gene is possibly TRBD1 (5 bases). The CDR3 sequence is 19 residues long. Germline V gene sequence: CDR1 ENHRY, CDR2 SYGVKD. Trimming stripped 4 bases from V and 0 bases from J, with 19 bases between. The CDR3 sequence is CAISGVTARARSGANVLTF. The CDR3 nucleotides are TGTGCCATCAGTGGGGTCACGGCCAGGGCACGCTCTGGGGCCAACGTCCTGACTTTC.

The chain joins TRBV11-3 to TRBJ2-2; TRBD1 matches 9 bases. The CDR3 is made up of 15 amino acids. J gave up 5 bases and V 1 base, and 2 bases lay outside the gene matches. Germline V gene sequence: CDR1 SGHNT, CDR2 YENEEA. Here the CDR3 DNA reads TGTGCCAGCAGCTTAGGGACAGGGGCAACCGGGGAGCTGTTTTTT. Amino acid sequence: CASSLGTGATGELFF. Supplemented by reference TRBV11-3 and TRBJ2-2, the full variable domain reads EAGVVQSPRYKIIEKKQPVAFWCNPISGHNTLYWYLQNLGQGPELLIRYENEEAVDDSQLPKDRFSAERLKGVDSTLKIQPAELGDSAVYLCASSLGTGATGELFFGEGSRLTVL.

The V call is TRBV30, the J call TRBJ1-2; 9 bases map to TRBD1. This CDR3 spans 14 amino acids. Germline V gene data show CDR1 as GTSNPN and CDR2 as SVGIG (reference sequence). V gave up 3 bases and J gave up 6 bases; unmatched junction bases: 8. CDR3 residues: CAWRRPGQGNGYTF. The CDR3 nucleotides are TGTGCCTGGAGACGACCGGGACAGGGAAATGGCTACACCTTC.

The chain's CDR3 is CAWSVIGFSSSYNSPLHF. CDR3 bases: TGTGCCTGGAGTGTAATTGGCTTCTCAAGCTCCTATAATTCACCCCTCCACTTT. The V and J genes are TRBV30 and TRBJ1-6; D gene ambiguous. The CDR3 spans 18 residues. Germline assignment: CDR1 GTSNPN and CDR2 SVGIG (reference sequence). V lost 0 bases and J lost 0, with 15 bases in between.

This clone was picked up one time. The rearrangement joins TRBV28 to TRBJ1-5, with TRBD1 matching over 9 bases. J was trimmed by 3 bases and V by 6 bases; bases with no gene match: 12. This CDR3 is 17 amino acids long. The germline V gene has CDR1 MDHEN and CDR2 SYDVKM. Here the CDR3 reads CASRFSGTGIPNQPQHF. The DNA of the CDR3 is TGTGCCAGCAGATTCTCCGGGACAGGGATCCCCAATCAGCCCCAGCATTTT.

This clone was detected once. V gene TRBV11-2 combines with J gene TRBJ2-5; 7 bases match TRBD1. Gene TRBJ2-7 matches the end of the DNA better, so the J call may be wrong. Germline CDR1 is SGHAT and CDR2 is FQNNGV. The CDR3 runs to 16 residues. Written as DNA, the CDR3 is TGTGCCAGCAGCCTCACCCGGACAGGACTCTCCTACGAGCAGTACTTC. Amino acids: CASSLTRTGLSYEQYF.

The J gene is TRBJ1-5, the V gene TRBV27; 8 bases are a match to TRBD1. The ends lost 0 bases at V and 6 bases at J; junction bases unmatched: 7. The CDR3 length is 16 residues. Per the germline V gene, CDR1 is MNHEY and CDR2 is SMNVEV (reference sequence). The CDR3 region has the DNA TGTGCCAGCAGTTTATCGGCGGGACAGGTCGGTCAGCCCCAGCATTTT. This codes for CASSLSAGQVGQPQHF.

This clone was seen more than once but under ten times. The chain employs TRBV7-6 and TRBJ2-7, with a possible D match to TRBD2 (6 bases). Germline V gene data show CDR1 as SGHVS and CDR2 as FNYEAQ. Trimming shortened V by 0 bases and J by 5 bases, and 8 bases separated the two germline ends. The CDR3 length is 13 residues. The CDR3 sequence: CASSLAEGDEQYV. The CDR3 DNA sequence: TGTGCCAGCAGCTTAGCGGAGGGAGACGAGCAGTACGTC.

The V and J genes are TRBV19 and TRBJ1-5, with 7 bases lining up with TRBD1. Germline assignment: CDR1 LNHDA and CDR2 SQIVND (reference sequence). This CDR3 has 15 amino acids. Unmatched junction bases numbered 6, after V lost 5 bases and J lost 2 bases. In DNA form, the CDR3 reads TGTGCCAGTAGTGTGCAGGGGGACGGCAATCAGCCCCAGCATTTT. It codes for CASSVQGDGNQPQHF.

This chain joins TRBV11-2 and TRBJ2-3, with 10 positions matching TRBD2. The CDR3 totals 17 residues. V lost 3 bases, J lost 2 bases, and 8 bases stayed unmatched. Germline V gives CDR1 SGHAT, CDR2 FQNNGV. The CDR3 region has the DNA TGTGCCAGCAGCTTGCACAGGGGACTAGCGACCACAGATACGCAGTATTTT. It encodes CASSLHRGLATTDTQYF.

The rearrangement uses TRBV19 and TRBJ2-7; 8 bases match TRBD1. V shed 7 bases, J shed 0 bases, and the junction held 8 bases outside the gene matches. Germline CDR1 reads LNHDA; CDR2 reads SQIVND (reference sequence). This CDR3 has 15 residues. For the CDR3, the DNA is TGTGCCAGTAAGGGGACAGGATCTTTCTCCTACGAGCAGTACTTC. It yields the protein CASKGTGSFSYEQYF.

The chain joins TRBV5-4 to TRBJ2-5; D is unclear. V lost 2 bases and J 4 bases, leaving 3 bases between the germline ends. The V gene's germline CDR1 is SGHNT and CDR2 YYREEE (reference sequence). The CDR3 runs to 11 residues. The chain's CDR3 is CASSLAETQYF. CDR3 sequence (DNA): TGTGCCAGCAGCTTAGCAGAGACCCAGTACTTC. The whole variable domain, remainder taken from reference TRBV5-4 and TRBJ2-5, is ETGVTQSPTHLIKTRGQQVTLRCSSQSGHNTVSWYQQALGQGPQFIFQYYREEENGRGNFPPRFSGLQFPNYSSELNVNALELDDSALYLCASSLAETQYFGPGTRLLVL.

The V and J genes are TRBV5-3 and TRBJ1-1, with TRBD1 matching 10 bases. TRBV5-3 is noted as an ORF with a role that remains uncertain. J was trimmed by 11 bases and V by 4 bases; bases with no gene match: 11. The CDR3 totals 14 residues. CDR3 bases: TGTGCCAGAAGCCGGGACAGGGGACCCGTCGTGGCTTTCTTT. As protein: CARSRDRGPVVAFF.

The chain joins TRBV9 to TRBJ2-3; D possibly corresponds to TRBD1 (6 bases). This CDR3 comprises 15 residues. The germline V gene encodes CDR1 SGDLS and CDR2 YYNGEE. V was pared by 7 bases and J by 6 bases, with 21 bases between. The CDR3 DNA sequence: TGTGCCAGCGACGGTACAGGGTCCTTTTCGGATACGCAGTATTTT. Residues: CASDGTGSFSDTQYF.

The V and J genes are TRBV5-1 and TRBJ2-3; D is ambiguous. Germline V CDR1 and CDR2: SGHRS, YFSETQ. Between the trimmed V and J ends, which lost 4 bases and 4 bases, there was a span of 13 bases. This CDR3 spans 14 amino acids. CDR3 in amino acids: CASSLGPGADTQYF. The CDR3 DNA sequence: TGCGCCAGCAGCCTTGGGCCCGGTGCAGATACGCAGTATTTT.